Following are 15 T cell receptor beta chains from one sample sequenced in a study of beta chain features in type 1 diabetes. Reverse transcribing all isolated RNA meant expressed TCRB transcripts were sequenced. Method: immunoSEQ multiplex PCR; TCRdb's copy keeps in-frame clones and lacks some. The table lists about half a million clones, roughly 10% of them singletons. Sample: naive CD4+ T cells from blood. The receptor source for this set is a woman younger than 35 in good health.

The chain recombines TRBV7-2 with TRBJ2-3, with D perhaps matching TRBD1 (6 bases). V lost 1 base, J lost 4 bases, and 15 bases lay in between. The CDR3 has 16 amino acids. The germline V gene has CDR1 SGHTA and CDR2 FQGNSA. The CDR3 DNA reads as TGTGCCAGCAGCTTAGGGGGGACAAGCCGGGCAGATACGCAGTATTTT. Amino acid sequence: CASSLGGTSRADTQYF.

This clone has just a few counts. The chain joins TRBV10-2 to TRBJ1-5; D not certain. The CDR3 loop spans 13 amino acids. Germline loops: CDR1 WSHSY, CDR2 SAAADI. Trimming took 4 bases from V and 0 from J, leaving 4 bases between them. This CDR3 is CASSGNSNQPQHF. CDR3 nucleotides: TGCGCCAGCAGTGGTAATAGCAATCAGCCCCAGCATTTT.

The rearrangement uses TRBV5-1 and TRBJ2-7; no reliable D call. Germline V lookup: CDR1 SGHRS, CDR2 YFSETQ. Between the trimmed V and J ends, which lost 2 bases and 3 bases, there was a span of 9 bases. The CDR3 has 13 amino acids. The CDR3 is CASSLLGFYEQYF. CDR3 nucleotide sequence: TGCGCCAGCAGCTTATTAGGATTCTACGAGCAGTACTTC.

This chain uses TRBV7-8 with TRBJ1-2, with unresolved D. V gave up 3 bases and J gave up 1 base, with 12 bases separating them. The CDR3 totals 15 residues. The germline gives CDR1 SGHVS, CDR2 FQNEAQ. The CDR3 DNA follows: TGTGCCAGCAGCTTTGAGACAAACTATAACTATGGCTACACCTTC. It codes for CASSFETNYNYGYTF.

The CDR3 spells CASSQDPLAGATDTQYF. The CDR3 coding sequence is TGTGCCAGCAGCCAAGATCCCCTAGCGGGAGCCACAGATACGCAGTATTTT. V usage is TRBV4-2 and J usage is TRBJ2-3; 10 bases are a match to TRBD2. Trimming cost V 0 bases and J 2 bases; bases outside gene matches: 5. The CDR3 spans 17 residues. Germline V gene sequence: CDR1 LGHNA, CDR2 YNFKEQ.

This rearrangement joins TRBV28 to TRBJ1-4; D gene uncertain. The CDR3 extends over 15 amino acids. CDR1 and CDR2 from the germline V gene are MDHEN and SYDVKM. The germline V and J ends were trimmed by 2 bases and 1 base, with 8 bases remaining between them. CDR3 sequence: CASSLPWGTNEKLFF. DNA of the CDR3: TGTGCCAGCAGTTTACCTTGGGGAACTAATGAAAAACTGTTTTTT.

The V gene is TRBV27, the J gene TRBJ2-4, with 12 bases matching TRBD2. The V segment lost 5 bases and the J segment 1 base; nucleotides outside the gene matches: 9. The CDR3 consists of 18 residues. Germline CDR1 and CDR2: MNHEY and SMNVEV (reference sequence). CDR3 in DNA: TGTGCCAGCAGTCAACGGACTAGCGGGAATTGGGCCAAAAACATTCAGTACTTC. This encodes CASSQRTSGNWAKNIQYF.

CDR3 nucleotide sequence: TGTGCCATCAGTGAGCCAGGCTCTGGGGCCAACGTCCTGACTTTC. Residues: CAISEPGSGANVLTF. The genes are TRBV10-3 and TRBJ2-6; D is unclear. CDR1 and CDR2 (germline): ENHRY, SYGVKD. This CDR3 is 15 amino acids long. Trimming shortened V by 2 bases and J by 0 bases, and 5 bases separated the two germline ends.

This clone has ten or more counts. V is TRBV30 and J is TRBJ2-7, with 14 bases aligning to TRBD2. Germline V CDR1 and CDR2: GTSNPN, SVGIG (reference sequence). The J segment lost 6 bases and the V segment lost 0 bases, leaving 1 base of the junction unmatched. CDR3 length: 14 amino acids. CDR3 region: CAWSVGLAGVEQYF. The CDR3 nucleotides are TGTGCCTGGAGTGTGGGACTAGCGGGAGTCGAGCAGTACTTC.

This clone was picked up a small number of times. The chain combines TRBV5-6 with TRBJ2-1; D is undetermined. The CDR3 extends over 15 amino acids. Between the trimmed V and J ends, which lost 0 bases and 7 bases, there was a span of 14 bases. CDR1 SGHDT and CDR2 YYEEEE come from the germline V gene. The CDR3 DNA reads TGTGCCAGCAGCTTGGCCCCGGGTTTGGCGAATGAGCAGTTCTTC. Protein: CASSLAPGLANEQFF.

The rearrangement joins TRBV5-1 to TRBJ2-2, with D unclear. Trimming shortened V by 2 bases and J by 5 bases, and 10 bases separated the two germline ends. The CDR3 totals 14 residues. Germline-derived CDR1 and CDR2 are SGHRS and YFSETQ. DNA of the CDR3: TGCGCCAGCAGCTTCCTTGCATCTACCGGGGAGCTGTTTTTT. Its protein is CASSFLASTGELFF.

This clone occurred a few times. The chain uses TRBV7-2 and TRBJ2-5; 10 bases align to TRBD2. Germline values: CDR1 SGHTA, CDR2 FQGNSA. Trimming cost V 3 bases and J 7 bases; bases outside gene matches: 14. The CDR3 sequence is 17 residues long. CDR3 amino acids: CASSFGVAGGPKRTQYF. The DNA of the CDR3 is TGTGCCAGCAGCTTCGGAGTAGCGGGGGGCCCCAAGAGGACCCAGTACTTC.

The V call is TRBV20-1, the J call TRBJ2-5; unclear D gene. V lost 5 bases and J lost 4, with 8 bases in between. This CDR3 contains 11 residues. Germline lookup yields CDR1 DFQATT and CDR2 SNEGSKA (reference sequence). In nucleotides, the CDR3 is TGCAGTGCTTCTCACGGAGAGACCCAGTACTTC. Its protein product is CSASHGETQYF.

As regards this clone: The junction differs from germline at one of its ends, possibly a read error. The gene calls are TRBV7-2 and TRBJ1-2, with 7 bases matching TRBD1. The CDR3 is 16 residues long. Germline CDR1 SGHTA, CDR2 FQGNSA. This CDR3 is CASSLASSRGNYGYTF. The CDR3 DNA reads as TGTGCCAGCAGCCTAGCCTCCAGCAGGGGGAACTATGGCTACACCTTC.

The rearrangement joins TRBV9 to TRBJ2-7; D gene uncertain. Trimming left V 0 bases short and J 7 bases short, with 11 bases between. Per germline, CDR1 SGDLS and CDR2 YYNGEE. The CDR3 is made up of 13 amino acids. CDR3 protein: CASSVESRSEQYF. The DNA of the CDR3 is TGTGCCAGCAGCGTAGAAAGCAGGTCGGAGCAGTACTTC.